The 8 T cell receptor beta chains below come from one sample, sequenced in a study of response to subunit inactivated influenza vaccine. Each CDR3 protein is one row after TCRdb ran MiXCR on the RT-PCR reads. The sample has about 240,000 distinct CDR3 sequences, less than 15% seen once. The input for sequencing was non-naive T cells sorted from PBMCs, taken approximately 15 days before vaccination. These receptors all stem from a man in his fifties who received an inactivated influenza vaccine.

In this sample, this clonotype turned up a few times. The chain uses TRBV12-3 or TRBV12-4 and TRBJ1-3, with 8 bases matching TRBD1. The CDR3 length is 15 residues. The trim removed 4 bases at V and 4 bases at J, leaving 6 bases unmatched. CDR3 sequence reads: CASSWQGAAGNTIYF. The CDR3 region has the DNA TGTGCCAGCAGTTGGCAGGGGGCGGCCGGAAACACCATATATTTT.

This sequence joins TRBV7-3 and TRBJ2-5; a weak D match, TRBD1 (7 bases). Germline assignment: CDR1 SGHTA and CDR2 FQGTGA. V dropped 5 bases and J dropped 5 bases, with 15 bases sitting between them. The CDR3 contains 14 residues. CDR3 sequence reads: CASSRTGAGETQYF. The CDR3 DNA follows: TGTGCCAGCAGCCGTACAGGGGCGGGGGAGACCCAGTACTTC.

The table lists this clonotype with a count of one. The chain joins TRBV11-2 to TRBJ2-1; 13 bases align to TRBD2. This CDR3 has 17 residues. V dropped 5 bases and J dropped 9; count of bases not matched to a gene: 13. CDR1 and CDR2 (germline): SGHAT, FQNNGV. In DNA, the CDR3 is TGTGCCAGCAGCCCGATTTCCGGACTAGCGGGAGCGAGTGAGCAGTTCTTC. This encodes CASSPISGLAGASEQFF.

This clonotype has at least ten counts. The gene calls are TRBV12-3 or TRBV12-4 and TRBJ1-1, with 7 bases fitting TRBD1. The length of the CDR3 is 13 residues. Trimming at V came to 5 bases and at J to 5 bases, leaving 5 bases not matched to a gene. The CDR3 here is CASSRQGRTEAFF. The CDR3 region has the DNA TGTGCCAGCAGTCGACAGGGTAGGACTGAAGCTTTCTTT.

This clonotype was seen a handful of times. J is TRBJ2-2 and V is TRBV6-5; D gene uncertain. Between the trimmed V and J ends, which lost 4 bases and 4 bases, there was a span of 10 bases. CDR3 length equals 14 residues. The germline V gene has CDR1 MNHEY and CDR2 SVGAGI. The CDR3 here is CASSFAASTGELFF. The CDR3 coding sequence is TGTGCCAGCAGTTTCGCAGCTTCCACCGGGGAGCTGTTTTTT.

This clonotype was recorded many times. The V and J genes are TRBV20-1 and TRBJ2-3; either TRBD1 or TRBD2 may fit D (5 bases each). V lost 5 bases, J lost 6 bases, and 15 bases lay in between. From germline, CDR1 is DFQATT and CDR2 SNEGSKA (reference sequence). The CDR3 loop spans 13 amino acids. In nucleotides, the CDR3 is TGCAGTGCTGGACGGGGCCAAACGGATACGCAGTATTTT. It encodes CSAGRGQTDTQYF.

This clonotype has just a few counts. J is TRBJ1-1 and V is TRBV11-2; D perhaps matches TRBD1 (5 bases). V lost 5 bases, J lost 0 bases, and 10 bases lay in between. This CDR3 has 14 amino acids. Germline CDR1 SGHAT, CDR2 FQNNGV. Here the CDR3 reads CASSMGRMNTEAFF. DNA of the CDR3: TGTGCCAGCAGCATGGGACGGATGAACACTGAAGCTTTCTTT. Full variable domain (remainder filled in from reference TRBV11-2 and TRBJ1-1): EAGVAQSPRYKIIEKRQSVAFWCNPISGHATLYWYQQILGQGPKLLIQFQNNGVVDDSQLPKDRFSAERLKGVDSTLKIQPAKLEDSAVYLCASSMGRMNTEAFFGQGTRLTVV.

V and J are TRBV3-1 and TRBJ2-3; 8 positions match TRBD2. The length of the CDR3 is 15 residues. Germline loops: CDR1 LGHDT, CDR2 YNNKEL (reference sequence). V lost 4 bases, J lost 1 base, and 4 bases stayed unmatched. CDR3 DNA sequence: TGTGCCAGCAGCCCGTTTAGCGGGGGCACAGATACGCAGTATTTT. This translates into CASSPFSGGTDTQYF.